Listed below are T cell receptor beta chains from one sample, sequenced in a study of shared clonotypes between healthy human individuals. This table comes from immunoSEQ multiplex PCR, and its TCRdb copy is limited to in-frame clones, with some not included. The table lists approximately 2.3 million clones, approximately 95% of them singletons. The sample was naive CD4+ T cells from PBMCs. The receptors here all came from a young man in good health. Some clones in this sample may be carry-over from other donors' samples. The CDR3 runs from the conserved cysteine through the conserved F or W.

v_call: TRBV2
j_call: TRBJ2-1
cdr3_aa: CASTLRVMVENEQFF

v_call: TRBV6-5
j_call: TRBJ1-2
cdr3_aa: CASSRDKAYGYTF

v_call: TRBV28
j_call: TRBJ1-2
cdr3_aa: CASRTSQRGVGGYTF

v_call: TRBV29-1
j_call: TRBJ1-3
cdr3_aa: CSAAESSGNTIYF

v_call: TRBV25-1
j_call: TRBJ2-5
cdr3_aa: CASSERTGGKETQYF

v_call: TRBV5-1
j_call: TRBJ2-3
cdr3_aa: CASSPPGIAGASTDTQYF

v_call: TRBV29-1
j_call: TRBJ2-1
cdr3_aa: CSVEALAASNEQFF

v_call: TRBV9
j_call: TRBJ2-3
cdr3_aa: CASSVGSRRDTQYF

v_call: TRBV29-1
j_call: TRBJ2-7
cdr3_aa: CSGGTGPYGQYF

v_call: TRBV18
j_call: TRBJ2-7
cdr3_aa: CASSPPGLAGALEQYF

v_call: TRBV9
j_call: TRBJ1-4
cdr3_aa: CASSTTTNEKLFF

v_call: TRBV28
j_call: TRBJ1-1
cdr3_aa: CASSPRQVEAFF

v_call: TRBV27
j_call: TRBJ2-7
cdr3_aa: CASCRGPGATYEQYF

v_call: TRBV7-2
j_call: TRBJ2-2
cdr3_aa: CASSPRVAPNTGELFF

v_call: TRBV19
j_call: TRBJ2-5
cdr3_aa: CASSIQRAVQETQYF

v_call: TRBV19
j_call: TRBJ1-1
cdr3_aa: CASTRQGAYTEAFF

v_call: TRBV19
j_call: TRBJ1-4
cdr3_aa: CASSMWGSNEKLFF

v_call: TRBV5-6
j_call: TRBJ2-7
cdr3_aa: CASSRTTSGPDLGEQYF

v_call: TRBV2
j_call: TRBJ2-2
cdr3_aa: CASRAYSGRLVTGELFF

v_call: TRBV28
j_call: TRBJ1-1
cdr3_aa: CASTGGVRNTEAFF

v_call: TRBV5-1
j_call: TRBJ1-4
cdr3_aa: CASSLDREGAKLFF

v_call: TRBV5-1
j_call: TRBJ2-1
cdr3_aa: CASSRQAGDTYNEQFF

v_call: TRBV4-1
j_call: TRBJ2-7
cdr3_aa: CASSQLPGLAYEQYF

v_call: TRBV18
j_call: TRBJ2-7
cdr3_aa: CASSPPGGGWYEQYF

v_call: TRBV2
j_call: TRBJ2-2
cdr3_aa: CASTDRGTNTGELFF

v_call: TRBV10-1
j_call: TRBJ2-2
cdr3_aa: CASSERISGTGELFF

v_call: TRBV9
j_call: TRBJ2-1
cdr3_aa: CASSVGRRVNEQFF

v_call: TRBV5-1
j_call: TRBJ1-1
cdr3_aa: CASSLETAMNTEAFF

v_call: TRBV5-1
j_call: TRBJ2-3
cdr3_aa: CASSLLARGIIASTDTQYF

v_call: TRBV28
j_call: TRBJ2-7
cdr3_aa: CASLRDRGYYEQYF

v_call: TRBV7-9
j_call: TRBJ1-6
cdr3_aa: CASSLGLDNSPLHF

v_call: TRBV28
j_call: TRBJ1-2
cdr3_aa: CASSPSKGGEGYGYTF

v_call: TRBV5-1
j_call: TRBJ2-7
cdr3_aa: CASSPRGGRYEQYF

v_call: TRBV28
j_call: TRBJ2-3
cdr3_aa: CASSLPDGPSGTDTQYF

v_call: TRBV6-6
j_call: TRBJ2-5
cdr3_aa: CASSYGFRAAETQYF